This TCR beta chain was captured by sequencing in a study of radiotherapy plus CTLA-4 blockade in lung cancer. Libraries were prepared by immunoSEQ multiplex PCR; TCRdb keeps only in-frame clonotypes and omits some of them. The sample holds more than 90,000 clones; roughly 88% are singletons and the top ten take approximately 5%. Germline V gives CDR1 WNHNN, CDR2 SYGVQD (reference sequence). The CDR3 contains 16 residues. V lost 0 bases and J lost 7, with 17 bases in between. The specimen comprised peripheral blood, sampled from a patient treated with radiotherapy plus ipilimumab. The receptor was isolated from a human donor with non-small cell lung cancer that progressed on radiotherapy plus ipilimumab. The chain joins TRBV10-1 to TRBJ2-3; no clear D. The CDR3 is CASSESRDPVLNTQYF. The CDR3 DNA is TGCGCCAGCAGTGAGTCCAGAGACCCAGTTTTGAATACGCAGTATTTT.